The sample holds a few counts of the clone carrying this T cell receptor beta chain. V lost 0 bases to trimming and J lost 6 bases, with 12 bases between them. This CDR3 comprises 14 residues. Germline CDR1 is DFQATT and CDR2 is SNEGSKA (reference sequence). TCRdb re-derived calls from the RT-PCR reads in MiXCR, one entry per CDR3 protein. The sample holds about 680,000 distinct CDR3 sequences; 12% to 15% are singletons and the top ten take 3% to 4.5%. The TCR comes from a female donor in good health, serving as a healthy control. The sequenced sample was memory CD4+ T cells from blood. The rearrangement links TRBV20-1 to TRBJ1-5; D ambiguous. The DNA for the CDR3 is TGCAGTGCTAGAGAGGGAGCGGGAGTTCAGCCCCAGCATTTT. This gives the protein CSAREGAGVQPQHF.